The following is a T cell receptor (beta chain) sequence with its context. These data are taken from a study of blood T cell repertoires in COVID-19. Study details: From T cells, B-cell-depleted T cells, or PBMCs came the material, which was cDNA or gDNA.

Original data processing: Reference gene primer amplification yielded estimated nucleated cell counts. Clones were read by immunoSEQ multiplex PCR, and TCRdb kept only the in-frame ones, dropping some. V and J calls plus clone size are reproduced from that table; the DNA served to infer D and trimming. The sample shows under 80,000 clones, roughly four fifths of them seen only once. The CDR3 runs 16 residues. The ends were cut back, 5 bases at V and 0 bases at J, with 13 bases in the middle. The V gene's germline CDR1 is SGHTA and CDR2 FQGNSA. The gene calls are TRBV7-2 and TRBJ1-4, with TRBD1 as a possible D gene (5 bases). Sequenced input: peripheral blood. The clonotype originates from a man between 60 and 75 years old with COVID-19, enrolled during active disease. CDR3 protein: CASSLGTPATNEKLFF. As DNA, the CDR3 is TGTGCCAGCAGCCTGGGGACTCCAGCAACTAATGAAAAACTGTTTTTT.